This T cell receptor beta chain was recovered during a study of T-cell reconstitution after alpha-beta-depleted transplantation in children. Broader study findings: The main origin of T-cell counts and diversity one year after transplant was newly produced T cells.

This clonotype was observed a handful of times. Its antigen is still unknown. Unique molecular identifiers were incorporated into the prepared TCRbeta library. TCRdb redid the calling of the PCR reads with MiXCR, one entry per CDR3 protein. The table records roughly 220,000 distinct CDR3 sequences, under 8.5% of them present only once. The V gene's germline CDR1 is SNHLY and CDR2 FYNNEI. V was cut by 5 bases and J by 8 bases, with 10 bases left in between. The CDR3 totals 12 residues. The J gene is TRBJ2-1, the V gene TRBV2; D could derive from TRBD1 or TRBD2 (5 bases each). Sequenced here: PBMCs, mostly from graft donor cells, sampled 360 days after TCRalphabeta/CD19-depleted stem cell transplant. The sequence came from a male patient under 10 years old who had a stem cell transplant for acute myeloid leukemia, so the T cells may come from the graft donor. CDR3 region: CASSSSRDEQFF. The CDR3 DNA follows: TGTGCCAGCAGTTCTAGCAGGGATGAGCAGTTCTTC.